This T cell receptor (beta chain) originates from a study of PD-1 blockade in classical Hodgkin lymphoma. Broader study findings: A significant rise in TCR diversity was seen by C4D1 for CD4+ cells but not for CD8+ cells.

Every one of the patients relapsed after autologous stem cell transplantation (brentuximab vedotin exposure was variable). Best overall response was complete response, partial response or progressive disease in these relapsed/refractory classical Hodgkin lymphoma patients. Notes on this clone: Its antigen is not identified.

Clones were sequenced by immunoSEQ multiplex PCR, and TCRdb holds only the in-frame ones, with some missing. The sample contains under 95,000 clones, about 90% of which appear only once. The sample was peripheral blood mononuclear cells (PBMCs), taken before the second cycle of nivolumab. This sequence originates from a human donor with classical Hodgkin lymphoma.

Here the CDR3 reads CASSLLGTGRYEQYF. The CDR3 coding sequence is TGTGCCAGCAGCTTGTTGGGGACAGGGCGTTACGAGCAGTACTTC. The V gene is TRBV5-4, the J gene TRBJ2-7; TRBD1 aligns across 9 bases. V dropped 1 base and J dropped 4; count of bases not matched to a gene: 6. The CDR3 extends over 15 amino acids. The germline gives CDR1 SGHNT, CDR2 YYREEE (reference sequence).